This TCR beta chain was identified during a study of cytomegalovirus exposure and HLA in healthy donors. For the study at large: A subsequent analysis stated that the 100 to 150 validation repertoires were run on the same platform as the approximately 710 first-cohort repertoires.

Sequencing used immunoSEQ multiplex PCR; TCRdb keeps in-frame clones, though not all of them. The repertoire includes 130,000 to 150,000 clones, about four fifths of them detected once, and approximately 1.4% sits in the top ten. V was cut by 1 base and J by 0 bases, with 14 bases left in between. Germline lookup yields CDR1 SGDLS and CDR2 YYNGEE. There are 17 residues in the CDR3. This clonotype was obtained from a woman in her 30s in good health and CMV-seronegative. V and J are TRBV9 and TRBJ1-3, with unresolved D. The sample comprised PBMCs. CDR3 protein: CASSVKPGASSGNTIYF. The CDR3 coding sequence is TGTGCCAGCAGCGTAAAACCGGGAGCTTCCTCTGGAAACACCATATATTTT.